This T cell receptor (beta chain) was identified in a study of T cell responses to AZD1222 COVID-19 vaccine. Regarding the study as a whole: Seropositive at baseline were only five or six AZD1222 recipients. Possibly, clonal diversity was underestimated; donors were largely white British and included more females. The study found Spike-specific TCR breadth and depth rose after two AZD1222 doses.

The protocol was immunoSEQ multiplex PCR, while the TCRdb copy is restricted to in-frame clones and leaves out a portion. This table holds some 25,000 clones, 88% found once. CDR1 is LGHDT, CDR2 YNNKEL, per germline (reference sequence). After removal of 1 base from V and 3 bases from J, the junction contained 5 bases not matched to a gene. This CDR3 comprises 16 residues. As concerns this clone: What it recognizes is unknown.

The V gene is TRBV3-1 (or the pseudogene TRBV3-2), the J gene TRBJ2-3; 9 bases align to TRBD2. The source of this sequence is an adult who received the AZD1222 COVID-19 vaccine. This material consisted of peripheral blood, taken 28 days after the second AZD1222 dose. CDR3 region: CASSQGLAGRTDTQYF. CDR3 sequence (DNA): TGTGCCAGCAGCCAAGGGCTAGCGGGGCGAACAGATACGCAGTATTTT.